Shown below are 32 T cell receptor beta chains from a single sample sequenced in a study of blood T cell repertoires in COVID-19. Here immunoSEQ multiplex PCR was the method, and the copy in TCRdb shows in-frame clones only, minus some. Of about 15,000 clones in the sample, approximately 87% are singletons; the top ten hold 33%. The sequencing input was peripheral blood. Receptor source: a human donor in a cohort sampled during active COVID-19.

The V and J genes are TRBV4-1 and TRBJ2-1, with no clear D. CDR3 length equals 13 residues. Trimming removed 4 bases at V and 4 bases at J, with 8 bases between. Germline CDR1 and CDR2: MGHRA and YSYEKL. CDR3 sequence (DNA): TGCGCCAGCAGCCCCCGAGAATACAATGAGCAGTTCTTC. Residues: CASSPREYNEQFF.

This clone was recorded only once. The chain is built from TRBV21-1 and TRBJ1-2; TRBD1, the table's D call, was not compared with the DNA. TRBV21-1 is annotated as a pseudogene. This CDR3 is built from 15 residues. CDR3 residues: CASGGWNRESHGYTF. DNA of the CDR3: TGTGCCAGCGGTGGGTGGAACAGGGAAAGCCATGGCTACACCTTC.

This chain links TRBV9 with TRBJ2-2; D gene ambiguous. Between the trimmed V and J ends, which lost 0 bases and 1 base, there was a span of 10 bases. This CDR3 contains 16 residues. CDR1 and CDR2 from the germline V gene are SGDLS and YYNGEE. CDR3 sequence reads: CASSVGANQNTGELFF. CDR3 coding DNA: TGTGCCAGCAGCGTAGGGGCGAACCAGAACACCGGGGAGCTGTTTTTT.

The chain combines TRBV19 with TRBJ2-3, with 11 positions matching TRBD2. The CDR3 is made up of 17 amino acids. V dropped 5 bases and J dropped 2; count of bases not matched to a gene: 9. In germline, CDR1 is LNHDA, CDR2 SQIVND (reference sequence). CDR3 region: CASSPPGLAATTDTQYF. As DNA, the CDR3 is TGTGCCAGTAGTCCCCCGGGACTAGCGGCAACCACAGATACGCAGTATTTT. Full variable domain (missing parts from reference TRBV19 and TRBJ2-3): DGGITQSPKYLFRKEGQNVTLSCEQNLNHDAMYWYRQDPGQGLRLIYYSQIVNDFQKGDIAEGYSVSREKKESFPLTVTSAQKNPTAFYLCASSPPGLAATTDTQYFGPGTRLTVL.

This clone has a single count. The chain uses TRBV19 and TRBJ2-1; the match to TRBD2 covers 9 bases. V shed 7 bases and J 4 bases; nucleotides not matched to a gene: 11. This CDR3 has 16 residues. Germline values: CDR1 LNHDA, CDR2 SQIVND (reference sequence). Here the CDR3 DNA reads TGTGCCAGTACCTCAACCGGGACTAGCAGGTACAATGAGCAGTTCTTC. Translation: CASTSTGTSRYNEQFF.

This sequence joins TRBV12-3 or TRBV12-4 and TRBJ1-3; no clear D. V was pared by 10 bases and J by 1 base, with 11 bases between. CDR3 length equals 13 residues. The CDR3 loop reads CATGRGSGNTIYF. CDR3 sequence (DNA): TGTGCCACCGGCAGAGGGTCTGGAAACACCATATATTTT.

The table lists this clone with a few counts. As DNA, the CDR3 is TGTGCCAGCAGCTTGGTAGAGGGAGCAGAAGCTTTCTTT. As protein: CASSLVEGAEAFF. The chain carries TRBV5-4 and TRBJ1-1; D gene unclear. V shed 0 bases and J shed 8 bases, with 11 bases lying between them. The CDR3 contains 13 residues. Germline CDR1 is SGHNT and CDR2 is YYREEE (reference sequence). The full variable domain, completed using reference TRBV5-4 and TRBJ1-1, is ETGVTQSPTHLIKTRGQQVTLRCSSQSGHNTVSWYQQALGQGPQFIFQYYREEENGRGNFPPRFSGLQFPNYSSELNVNALELDDSALYLCASSLVEGAEAFFGQGTRLTVV.

The chain is built from TRBV7-8 and TRBJ1-5, with D unresolved. The germline V and J ends were trimmed by 5 bases and 2 bases, with 13 bases remaining between them. Germline V gene lookup returns CDR1 SGHVS and CDR2 FQNEAQ. The CDR3 has 15 amino acids. The CDR3 DNA reads TGTGCCAGCAGCCTAGGACTGGAGGGCAATCAGCCCCAGCATTTT. Residues: CASSLGLEGNQPQHF.

V is TRBV13 and J is TRBJ2-3; 7 bases fit TRBD2. After removal of 5 bases from V and 4 bases from J, the junction contained 18 bases not matched to a gene. The CDR3 loop spans 18 amino acids. Germline V gene data show CDR1 as PRHDT and CDR2 as FYEKMQ (reference sequence). For the CDR3, the DNA is TGTGCCAGCAGCCTCCGCGCCTGGGGGGGAGAAACTGCAGATACGCAGTATTTT. As protein: CASSLRAWGGETADTQYF.

The gene calls are TRBV19 and TRBJ1-1; TRBD1 matches 7 bases. Trimming at V came to 3 bases and at J to 1 base, leaving 11 bases not matched to a gene. CDR1 and CDR2 from the germline V gene are LNHDA and SQIVND (reference sequence). This CDR3 has 17 amino acids. CDR3 loop: CASSIRSAGGANTEAFF. CDR3 coding DNA: TGTGCCAGTAGTATTCGATCGGCAGGGGGAGCGAACACTGAAGCTTTCTTT.

V is TRBV4-1 and J is TRBJ1-1; D gene uncertain. V lost 3 bases to trimming and J lost 0 bases, with 11 bases between them. Per the germline V gene, CDR1 is MGHRA and CDR2 is YSYEKL. CDR3 size: 15 residues. CDR3 residues: CASSQEIQMNTEAFF. In nucleotides, the CDR3 is TGCGCCAGCAGCCAGGAAATACAGATGAACACTGAAGCTTTCTTT.

J is TRBJ2-3 and V is TRBV28; 7 nucleotides align to TRBD2. Germline loops: CDR1 MDHEN, CDR2 SYDVKM. The V segment lost 6 bases and the J segment 0 bases; nucleotides outside the gene matches: 6. The CDR3 consists of 15 residues. CDR3 in DNA: TGTGCCAGCAGCCTCAGCGGGACGAGCACAGATACGCAGTATTTT. This codes for CASSLSGTSTDTQYF.

The chain uses TRBV6-5 and TRBJ2-5, with a weak D call TRBD1 (5 bases). The V and J ends lost 5 bases and 5 bases respectively, with 12 bases between them. The V gene's germline CDR1 is MNHEY and CDR2 SVGAGI. This CDR3 is built from 13 residues. The CDR3 here is CASSPSYRETQYF. The CDR3 DNA is TGTGCCAGCAGTCCTAGTTACAGGGAGACCCAGTACTTC.

The rearrangement links TRBV6-5 to TRBJ2-2, with D possibly matching TRBD2 (7 bases). Germline V CDR1 and CDR2: MNHEY, SVGAGI. The length of the CDR3 is 16 residues. Between the trimmed V and J ends, which lost 3 bases and 6 bases, there was a span of 17 bases. For the CDR3, the DNA is TGTGCCAGCAGTTATAGGGGGGGGGCTCCCGCCGGGGAGCTGTTTTTT. It yields the protein CASSYRGGAPAGELFF.

V usage is TRBV7-9 and J usage is TRBJ2-7; no definite D call. This CDR3 is built from 11 residues. The germline V and J ends were trimmed by 5 bases and 1 base, with 3 bases remaining between them. Germline V gene sequence: CDR1 SEHNR, CDR2 FQNEAQ (reference sequence). CDR3 sequence: CASSLSYEQYF. The CDR3 DNA sequence: TGTGCCAGCAGCCTGTCCTACGAGCAGTACTTC.

This clone was observed a single time. The CDR3 region is CASSPSGLVGNTIYF. The CDR3 coding sequence is TGTGCCAGCAGCCCCTCGGGTCTCGTCGGAAACACCATATATTTT. V and J are TRBV5-8 and TRBJ1-3; D uncertain. The V end was cut by 4 bases, the J end by 4 bases, with 15 bases between. Germline CDR1 and CDR2: SGHTS and YDEGEE. The CDR3 contains 15 residues.

CDR3 bases: TGCGCCAGCAGCTTGGAGGGAGCGGGGTCGGGCACTGAAGCTTTCTTT. Translating it yields CASSLEGAGSGTEAFF. The rearrangement joins TRBV5-1 to TRBJ1-1; D is unclear. Germline V gene sequence: CDR1 SGHRS, CDR2 YFSETQ. This CDR3 contains 16 residues. Trimming stripped 0 bases from V and 4 bases from J, with 16 bases between. Combining the CDR3 with reference TRBV5-1 and TRBJ1-1 gives the whole variable domain KAGVTQTPRYLIKTRGQQVTLSCSPISGHRSVSWYQQTPGQGLQFLFEYFSETQRNKGNFPGRFSGRQFSNSRSEMNVSTLELGDSALYLCASSLEGAGSGTEAFFGQGTRLTVV.

The chain has TRBV5-6 and TRBJ2-5, with TRBD1 matching 8 bases. Germline assignment: CDR1 SGHDT and CDR2 YYEEEE. The CDR3 contains 15 residues. The trim removed 4 bases at V and 0 bases at J, leaving 5 bases unmatched. CDR3 sequence reads: CASSQADRDQETQYF. The CDR3 DNA reads TGTGCCAGCAGCCAAGCGGACAGGGACCAAGAGACCCAGTACTTC.

This clone came up a few times. The V and J genes are TRBV20-1 and TRBJ2-7; tentative D call: TRBD2 (6 bases). V was pared by 5 bases and J by 4 bases, with 9 bases between. Germline V gene sequence: CDR1 DFQATT, CDR2 SNEGSKA (reference sequence). CDR3 size: 11 residues. The DNA for the CDR3 is TGCAGTGCTCGGGAGACGTACGAGCAGTACTTC. Its protein product is CSARETYEQYF.

This clone has only one observation. The CDR3 loop is CASSWRQANTEAFF. In DNA form, the CDR3 reads TGTGCCAGCAGCTGGAGGCAGGCGAACACTGAAGCTTTCTTT. The chain joins TRBV11-2 to TRBJ1-1; D gene ambiguous. Germline CDR1 reads SGHAT; CDR2 reads FQNNGV. The CDR3 length is 14 residues. V lost 4 bases to trimming and J lost 1 base, with 10 bases between them.

The V and J genes are TRBV19 and TRBJ2-5, with TRBD1 identical over 8 bases. The CDR3 totals 16 residues. Trimming at V came to 5 bases and at J to 1 base, leaving 9 bases not matched to a gene. Looked up from germline, CDR1 is LNHDA and CDR2 is SQIVND (reference sequence). CDR3 in amino acids: CASSPRDRNTQETQYF. As DNA, the CDR3 is TGTGCCAGTAGTCCCCGGGACAGGAACACCCAAGAGACCCAGTACTTC.

The chain carries TRBV4-1 and TRBJ1-1; D uncertain. The CDR3 runs to 13 residues. Germline CDR1 reads MGHRA; CDR2 reads YSYEKL. The germline V and J ends were trimmed by 3 bases and 2 bases, with 7 bases remaining between them. CDR3 protein: CASSQRDNTEAFF. CDR3 DNA: TGCGCCAGCAGCCAGAGGGATAACACTGAAGCTTTCTTT.

The V call is TRBV14, the J call TRBJ1-1; 8 positions match TRBD1. V dropped 0 bases and J dropped 0; count of bases not matched to a gene: 12. The germline V gene encodes CDR1 SGHDN and CDR2 FVKESK. This CDR3 contains 19 residues. The CDR3 DNA sequence: TGTGCCAGCAGCCAAGATTCAGGGCAGGGGGCCGTTATGAACACTGAAGCTTTCTTT. As protein: CASSQDSGQGAVMNTEAFF.

The V call is TRBV23-1, the J call TRBJ2-7; 9 positions match TRBD1. TRBV23-1 counts as an open reading frame of uncertain function. The CDR3 totals 15 residues. V shed 0 bases and J 5 bases; nucleotides not matched to a gene: 5. CDR3 nucleotides: TGCGCCAGCAGTCAATCCAGGACAGGGGCTCACGAGCAGTACTTC. Its protein product is CASSQSRTGAHEQYF.

V and J are TRBV27 and TRBJ2-1, with TRBD1 matching over 9 bases. This CDR3 is built from 14 residues. The V gene's germline CDR1 is MNHEY and CDR2 SMNVEV (reference sequence). The ends lost 7 bases at V and 3 bases at J; junction bases unmatched: 4. CDR3 nucleotide sequence: TGTGCCAGCACCACAGGGGGCATCTACAATGAGCAGTTCTTC. This encodes CASTTGGIYNEQFF.

The chain has TRBV2 and TRBJ1-2; D unclear. CDR3 size: 13 residues. V was trimmed by 3 bases and J by 0 bases, leaving 5 bases between them. CDR1 SNHLY and CDR2 FYNNEI come from the germline V gene. CDR3 nucleotides: TGTGCCAGCAGTGAGCCGGCTAACTATGGCTACACCTTC. Its protein is CASSEPANYGYTF.

The rearrangement links TRBV2 to TRBJ2-7; TRBD2 agrees at 9 bases. V gave up 8 bases and J gave up 5 bases; unmatched junction bases: 10. CDR1 and CDR2 from the germline V gene are SNHLY and FYNNEI. The CDR3 has 14 residues. CDR3 coding DNA: TGTGCCAGCGGACCCGGGACTAGCCGCCACGAGCAGTACTTC. Encoded protein: CASGPGTSRHEQYF.

This chain uses TRBV6-6 with TRBJ2-5, with D uncertain. V was pared by 2 bases and J by 3 bases, with 7 bases between. This CDR3 has 13 residues. CDR1 is MNHNY, CDR2 SVGAGI, per germline (reference sequence). The CDR3 region has the DNA TGTGCCAGCAGTTACGTCTCGGAAGAGACCCAGTACTTC. Its translation: CASSYVSEETQYF.

The V and J genes are TRBV7-2 and TRBJ2-7, with 8 bases lining up with TRBD2. Germline V lookup: CDR1 SGHTA, CDR2 FQGNSA. CDR3 length: 14 amino acids. With 5 bases clipped from V and 0 bases from J, the junction kept 3 bases outside the gene matches. The DNA of the CDR3 is TGTGCCAGCAGCCCCACTAGCGGCTCCTACGAGCAGTACTTC. Its protein product is CASSPTSGSYEQYF.

The chain uses TRBV6-5 and TRBJ2-7; D ambiguous. There are 15 residues in the CDR3. V was shortened by 0 bases and J by 4 bases, with 13 bases between the two germline ends. Germline CDR1 is MNHEY and CDR2 is SVGAGI. The CDR3 DNA follows: TGTGCCAGCAGTTACTCGAAGCAGGTAGGATACGAGCAGTACTTC. Encoded protein: CASSYSKQVGYEQYF.

The genes are TRBV14 and TRBJ2-2, with D possibly TRBD1 on 6 matching bases. The V gene lost 0 bases and the J gene lost 5 bases, with 13 bases spanning the gap. Per the germline V gene, CDR1 is SGHDN and CDR2 is FVKESK. This CDR3 spans 16 amino acids. The CDR3 DNA sequence: TGTGCCAGCAGCCAAGATGAGCCTAGGGGGACCGGGGAGCTGTTTTTT. It is translated as CASSQDEPRGTGELFF.

V gene TRBV5-1 combines with J gene TRBJ2-1, with a tentative D call TRBD2 (6 bases). The CDR3 is 14 amino acids. The germline CDR1 and CDR2 sequences are SGHRS and YFSETQ. Between the trimmed V and J ends, which lost 2 bases and 6 bases, there was a span of 12 bases. In nucleotides, the CDR3 is TGCGCCAGCAGCTTCCGGGACTTATCCAATGAGCAGTTCTTC. As protein: CASSFRDLSNEQFF.